Listed below are T cell receptor beta chains from one sample, sequenced in a study of control samples from healthy donors and cancer patients. TCRdb keeps only in-frame clones here, not all; method: immunoSEQ multiplex PCR. The data contain 150,000 or so clones, 85% to 90% of them seen just once; the ten biggest clones take up under 2%. Sequences were obtained from blood. Source of these receptors: a man aged 18-30 years in good health. The CDR3 runs from the conserved cysteine through the conserved F or W. The order of the fields is V gene, CDR3 length, J gene, clone size, D gene, CDR3 DNA, CDR3 protein. The D gene is left open where the match is weak. Clone sizes are given selectively: once, few, many, or a class where the clone is expanded.

v_gene: TRBV28; len: 13; j_gene: TRBJ1-6; abundance: .; d_gene: .; CDR3nt: TGTGCCAGCAGTCGTATGGTTTATTCACCCCTCCACTTT; CDR3aa: CASSRMVYSPLHF
v_gene: TRBV9; len: 13; j_gene: TRBJ1-3; abundance: .; d_gene: .; CDR3nt: TGTGCCAGCAGCGTAGACGAGGGGGACACCATATATTTT; CDR3aa: CASSVDEGDTIYF
v_gene: TRBV6-5; len: 14; j_gene: TRBJ2-4; abundance: .; d_gene: .; CDR3nt: TGTGCCAGCAGTTACGACGGATCCAAAAACATTCAGTACTTC; CDR3aa: CASSYDGSKNIQYF
v_gene: TRBV2; len: 15; j_gene: TRBJ2-2; abundance: once; d_gene: .; CDR3nt: TGTGCCAGCAGTGAAACGACCAGCGGCACCGGGGAGCTGTTTTTT; CDR3aa: CASSETTSGTGELFF
v_gene: TRBV7-3; len: 13; j_gene: TRBJ2-1; abundance: .; d_gene: TRBD1; CDR3nt: TGTGCCAGCAGCTTAGACAGGGGCTATGAGCAGTTCTTC; CDR3aa: CASSLDRGYEQFF
v_gene: TRBV28; len: 13; j_gene: TRBJ1-2; abundance: .; d_gene: TRBD1; CDR3nt: TGTGCCAGCAGGCCGACAGGGGCGCGAGGCTACACCTTC; CDR3aa: CASRPTGARGYTF
v_gene: TRBV14; len: 17; j_gene: TRBJ1-4; abundance: .; d_gene: .; CDR3nt: TGTGCCAGCAGCCAAGAAAACGAGGTGTCGTTAGGTGAAAAACTGTTTTTT; CDR3aa: CASSQENEVSLGEKLFF
v_gene: TRBV9; len: 14; j_gene: TRBJ1-1; abundance: .; d_gene: .; CDR3nt: TGTGCCAGCAGCGTAAGTAGCAGCGACACTGAAGCTTTCTTT; CDR3aa: CASSVSSSDTEAFF
v_gene: TRBV6-1; len: 14; j_gene: TRBJ1-3; abundance: .; d_gene: .; CDR3nt: TGTGCCAGCAGTGAATTTGGCGTCGGAAACACCATATATTTT; CDR3aa: CASSEFGVGNTIYF
v_gene: TRBV30; len: 15; j_gene: TRBJ1-5; abundance: .; d_gene: .; CDR3nt: TGTGCCTGGAGTGTAAGTTGGGGTTACAATCAGCCCCAGCATTTT; CDR3aa: CAWSVSWGYNQPQHF
v_gene: TRBV28; len: 13; j_gene: TRBJ2-3; abundance: .; d_gene: .; CDR3nt: TGTGCCAGTTGGACGGGGGGCGCAGATACGCAGTATTTT; CDR3aa: CASWTGGADTQYF
v_gene: TRBV7-6; len: 16; j_gene: TRBJ2-3; abundance: .; d_gene: .; CDR3nt: TGTGCCAGCAGCTTTTTTCAGGGGGGTCTGGTAGATACGCAGTATTTT; CDR3aa: CASSFFQGGLVDTQYF